Presented here are 2 T cell receptor beta chains from one specimen sequenced in a study of shared clonotypes between healthy human individuals. CD8 cells classed as naive were CD45RO-negative and positively selected for CCR7, excluding terminally differentiated effector memory CD45RA+ cells. The repertoire was sequenced with immunoSEQ multiplex PCR; TCRdb's copy has only in-frame clones and lacks some. Among about 580,000 clones listed, roughly 98% were seen once. The sequencing input was naive CD8+ T cells sorted from blood. Receptors originate from a man aged 25-45 years in good health.

The chain combines TRBV11-2 with TRBJ2-1, with 9 positions matching TRBD2. Per the germline V gene, CDR1 is SGHAT and CDR2 is FQNNGV. The CDR3 spans 18 residues. The ends lost 5 bases at V and 0 bases at J; junction bases unmatched: 11. DNA of the CDR3: TGTGCCAGCAGCAGGGGGCGGGAGGGCCTAAGCTCCTACAATGAGCAGTTCTTC. Its translation: CASSRGREGLSSYNEQFF.

The chain joins TRBV19 to TRBJ1-1, with unresolved D. Germline V gene lookup returns CDR1 LNHDA and CDR2 SQIVND (reference sequence). Between the trimmed V and J ends, which lost 3 bases and 3 bases, there was a span of 8 bases. This CDR3 has 13 amino acids. CDR3 bases: TGTGCCAGTAGTATCTGGGGTTACACTGAAGCTTTCTTT. Its translation: CASSIWGYTEAFF.